The rows below give T cell receptor beta chains drawn from one sample of a study of cytomegalovirus exposure and HLA in healthy donors. Sequencing was performed with immunoSEQ multiplex PCR; in TCRdb, only in-frame clones are kept and a portion is missing. This table holds about 160,000 clones, 85% found once. Sequenced input: PBMCs. The receptors derive from a boy younger than 10 in good health and CMV-seronegative. CDR3s include the opening cysteine and the closing phenylalanine or tryptophan. The D gene is left open where the match is weak. Not every row has a clone size; where given, it reads once, few, many or a size class.

cdr3_nt cdr3_aa clone_size d_call j_call v_call
TGTGCCAGCAGCTTGGATGGGGTGCTAGCGGTGACAGATACGCAGTATTTT CASSLDGVLAVTDTQYF - TRBD2 TRBJ2-3 TRBV5-4
TGCGCCAGCAGTGAGCCAGGGACAGGGGTTAGAGAGCAGTTCTTC CASSEPGTGVREQFF - TRBD1 TRBJ2-1 TRBV10-1
TGTGCCAGCAGACAGGGGATCACAGATACGCAGTATTTT CASRQGITDTQYF - TRBD1 TRBJ2-3 TRBV2
TGTGCCAGCAAGATTGACAGCGGGGGGAGGGATGAGCAGTTCTTC CASKIDSGGRDEQFF - TRBD2 TRBJ2-1 TRBV2
TGTGCCAGCAGCGCCTTGGGACAGGGGAATGGCTACACCTTC CASSALGQGNGYTF - TRBD1 TRBJ1-2 TRBV7-9
TGCGCCAGCAGCGTGACTAGCGGGAGGCCATCCTACGAGCAGTACTTC CASSVTSGRPSYEQYF - TRBD2 TRBJ2-7 TRBV5-1
TGTGCCAGCAGCTTCTCAAGCAAGAGTACAGATACGCAGTATTTT CASSFSSKSTDTQYF - - TRBJ2-3 TRBV6-1
TGTGCCAGCGGACGGGAGGACAATGAGCAGTTCTTC CASGREDNEQFF - TRBD2 TRBJ2-1 TRBV6-5
TGTGCCACCAGCAGAGAAAGGGGCGGGGGGGCCACAGATACGCAGTATTTT CATSRERGGGATDTQYF - TRBD2 TRBJ2-3 TRBV15
TGTGCCAGCAGGACAGGGGGCAATCAGCCCCAGCATTTT CASRTGGNQPQHF - TRBD1 TRBJ1-5 TRBV27
TGTGCCAGCAGCTTGGGCCAGGGGGGACTTGAGACCCAGTACTTC CASSLGQGGLETQYF - - TRBJ2-5 TRBV11-1
TGCAGCGTTGAAGAAATGAACACCCAAGAGACCCAGTACTTC CSVEEMNTQETQYF - - TRBJ2-5 TRBV29-1
TGCGCCAGCAGCTCCGGGACAGGGGTCCGCGTCGGATGGATGAGTGGTGAAGCTTTCTTT CASSSGTGVRVGWMSGEAFF once TRBD1 TRBJ1-1 TRBV5-1
TGTGCCAGCAGTTACGGAGGTAGCGGACACACCGGGGAGCTGTTTTTT CASSYGGSGHTGELFF few - TRBJ2-2 TRBV6-5
TGTGCCAGCAGCTTATCTAGGGGGGGGAACTATGGCTACACCTTC CASSLSRGGNYGYTF few - TRBJ1-2 TRBV7-3
TGTGCCAGCAGATCCCCTACTAGTCCGGACTCCTACGAGCAGTACTTC CASRSPTSPDSYEQYF - - TRBJ2-7 TRBV28
TGTGCCAGCAGTTTATGGAGAGGGCAGTATAGCAATCAGCCCCAGCATTTT CASSLWRGQYSNQPQHF - - TRBJ1-5 TRBV28
TGTGCCAGTGAAGGGACTAGCGGGAAAGATGAGCAGTTCTTC CASEGTSGKDEQFF - TRBD2 TRBJ2-1 TRBV28
TGTGCCAGCAGTTACGACAGGGAGAGGGGTGAGCAGTTCTTC CASSYDRERGEQFF - TRBD1 TRBJ2-1 TRBV6-5
TGCGCCAGCAGCTTGGAGGGCCCGATACTAGCGGGGGGCCCTCAAGAGACCCAGTACTTC CASSLEGPILAGGPQETQYF - TRBD2 TRBJ2-5 TRBV5-1
TGTGCCAGCTCCAGCGGGACCCAGTACTTC CASSSGTQYF - - TRBJ2-5 TRBV2
TGTGCCAGCAGCGACCTCGTGGGCTGGAACACCGGGGAGCTGTTTTTT CASSDLVGWNTGELFF - - TRBJ2-2 TRBV7-6
TGTGCCAGCCCTAAGGGCGGGGAGAACCGAGATACGCAGTATTTT CASPKGGENRDTQYF - - TRBJ2-3 TRBV2
TGTGCCAGCAGGGGCTGGACAGGGACCTACAATGAGCAGTTCTTC CASRGWTGTYNEQFF once TRBD1 TRBJ2-1 TRBV27
TGTGCCAGCAGACGCCCCGGGACACGGGCCAACTATGGCTACACCTTC CASRRPGTRANYGYTF - - TRBJ1-2 TRBV11-2
TGTGCCAGCAGCTTAGATGGGGGCGGTTACGAGCAGTACTTC CASSLDGGGYEQYF - - TRBJ2-7 TRBV13
TGTGCCAGCAGTTCGTCAACACAGGGGGGTTACTATGGCTACACCTTC CASSSSTQGGYYGYTF - TRBD1 TRBJ1-2 TRBV27
TGTGCCAGCAGTACAGGGACAGGATTGACTGGGGAGCTGTTTTTT CASSTGTGLTGELFF - TRBD1 TRBJ2-2 TRBV28
TGTGCCAGCAGAAACCGACAGGGCGGTTCCTACGAGCAGTACTTC CASRNRQGGSYEQYF - TRBD1 TRBJ2-7 TRBV6-1